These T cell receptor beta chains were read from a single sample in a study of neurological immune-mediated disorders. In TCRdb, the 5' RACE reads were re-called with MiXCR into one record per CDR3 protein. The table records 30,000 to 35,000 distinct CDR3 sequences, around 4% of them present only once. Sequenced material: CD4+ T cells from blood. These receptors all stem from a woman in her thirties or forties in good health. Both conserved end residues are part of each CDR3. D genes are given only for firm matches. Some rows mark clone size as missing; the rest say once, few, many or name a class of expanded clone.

cdr3_aa: CASSPVGRLNQPQHF
cdr3_nt: TGTGCCAGCAGTCCGGTCGGACGTTTAAATCAGCCCCAGCATTTT
d_call: .
clone_size: many
v_call: TRBV12-3/TRBV12-4
j_call: TRBJ1-5

cdr3_aa: CSASPDLAYEQYF
cdr3_nt: TGCAGTGCTAGTCCTGACCTAGCCTACGAGCAGTACTTC
d_call: .
clone_size: many
v_call: TRBV20-1
j_call: TRBJ2-7

cdr3_aa: CASSRPPVYGYTF
cdr3_nt: TGTGCCAGCAGCCGTCCCCCGGTCTATGGCTACACCTTC
d_call: .
clone_size: many
v_call: TRBV12-3/TRBV12-4
j_call: TRBJ1-2

cdr3_aa: CASSKSGGGQPQHF
cdr3_nt: TGTGCCAGCAGCAAGTCCGGGGGTGGGCAGCCCCAGCATTTT
d_call: .
clone_size: many
v_call: TRBV9
j_call: TRBJ1-5

cdr3_aa: CASSLIGGTGELFF
cdr3_nt: TGTGCCAGCAGCCTCATTGGGGGGACCGGGGAGCTGTTTTTT
d_call: .
clone_size: many
v_call: TRBV3-1
j_call: TRBJ2-2

cdr3_aa: CASVLAGGSSYNEQFF
cdr3_nt: TGTGCCAGTGTGCTAGCGGGGGGGAGCTCCTACAATGAGCAGTTCTTC
d_call: TRBD2
clone_size: many
v_call: TRBV7-8
j_call: TRBJ2-1

cdr3_aa: CATSTPYTDTQYF
cdr3_nt: TGTGCCACCAGCACCCCCTACACAGATACGCAGTATTTT
d_call: .
clone_size: many
v_call: TRBV15
j_call: TRBJ2-3

cdr3_aa: CASSLAVGTGDTEAFF
cdr3_nt: TGCGCCAGCAGCTTGGCCGTAGGAACCGGAGACACTGAAGCTTTCTTT
d_call: .
clone_size: many
v_call: TRBV5-1
j_call: TRBJ1-1

cdr3_aa: CASSLSSGSGNTIYF
cdr3_nt: TGCGCCAGCAGCCTCAGTTCCGGGTCTGGAAACACCATATATTTT
d_call: .
clone_size: many
v_call: TRBV5-1
j_call: TRBJ1-3

cdr3_aa: CASSYSWGLTDTQYF
cdr3_nt: TGTGCCAGCAGTTACTCGTGGGGCTTGACAGATACGCAGTATTTT
d_call: .
clone_size: many
v_call: TRBV6-5
j_call: TRBJ2-3

cdr3_aa: CASSHTRVAYNEQFF
cdr3_nt: TGTGCCAGCAGCCATACTAGAGTGGCCTACAATGAGCAGTTCTTC
d_call: .
clone_size: many
v_call: TRBV7-9
j_call: TRBJ2-1

cdr3_aa: CSASQQGGSGELFF
cdr3_nt: TGCAGTGCTAGCCAACAGGGCGGGTCCGGGGAGCTGTTTTTT
d_call: .
clone_size: many
v_call: TRBV20-1
j_call: TRBJ2-2

cdr3_aa: CASSEERGGRFF
cdr3_nt: TGCGCCAGCAGTGAGGAGCGGGGGGGCCGATTCTTC
d_call: TRBD2
clone_size: many
v_call: TRBV10-1
j_call: TRBJ2-1

cdr3_aa: CASRPRGSGYKYF
cdr3_nt: TGTGCCAGCAGACCTCGGGGGAGCGGGTACAAGTACTTC
d_call: .
clone_size: many
v_call: TRBV7-8
j_call: TRBJ2-7

cdr3_aa: CASRNRQAGRDNEQFF
cdr3_nt: TGTGCCAGCAGGAACAGACAGGCCGGCCGGGACAATGAGCAGTTCTTC
d_call: .
clone_size: many
v_call: TRBV6-5
j_call: TRBJ2-1

cdr3_aa: CASSRRGSDTRYTQYF
cdr3_nt: TGTGCCAGTAGCCGACGGGGCAGCGACACTCGGTATACGCAGTATTTT
d_call: .
clone_size: many
v_call: TRBV19
j_call: TRBJ2-3

cdr3_aa: CSAPGGGNTEAFF
cdr3_nt: TGCAGTGCACCCGGGGGGGGGAACACTGAAGCTTTCTTT
d_call: .
clone_size: many
v_call: TRBV20-1
j_call: TRBJ1-1

cdr3_aa: CASAWDSLREQYF
cdr3_nt: TGTGCCAGCGCCTGGGACAGTCTGCGCGAGCAGTACTTC
d_call: TRBD1
clone_size: few
v_call: TRBV27
j_call: TRBJ2-7

cdr3_aa: CAISPRGVESSEAFF
cdr3_nt: TGTGCCATCAGTCCCCGGGGCGTCGAATCATCTGAAGCTTTCTTT
d_call: .
clone_size: few
v_call: TRBV10-3
j_call: TRBJ1-1

cdr3_aa: CASSPQPNTEAFF
cdr3_nt: TGTGCCAGCTCACCACAACCGAACACTGAAGCTTTCTTT
d_call: .
clone_size: many
v_call: TRBV18
j_call: TRBJ1-1

cdr3_aa: CSATGGSRVGNQPQHF
cdr3_nt: TGCAGTGCTACCGGTGGCAGCCGGGTAGGTAATCAGCCCCAGCATTTT
d_call: .
clone_size: many
v_call: TRBV20-1
j_call: TRBJ1-5

cdr3_aa: CASSQNMWGTEAFF
cdr3_nt: TGTGCCAGCAGCCAAAACATGTGGGGGACTGAAGCTTTCTTT
d_call: .
clone_size: many
v_call: TRBV3-1
j_call: TRBJ1-1

cdr3_aa: CASSGQGNQPQHF
cdr3_nt: TGTGCCAGCAGCGGGCAGGGCAATCAGCCCCAGCATTTT
d_call: .
clone_size: many
v_call: TRBV5-6
j_call: TRBJ1-5

cdr3_aa: CASSIGQGAGLPQHF
cdr3_nt: TGTGCCAGTAGTATAGGCCAGGGGGCGGGTTTACCCCAGCATTTT
d_call: TRBD1
clone_size: many
v_call: TRBV19
j_call: TRBJ1-5

cdr3_aa: CASSQYRGSGELFF
cdr3_nt: TGTGCCAGCAGCCAATACCGGGGATCCGGGGAGCTGTTTTTT
d_call: .
clone_size: many
v_call: TRBV6-5
j_call: TRBJ2-2

cdr3_aa: CASHDAGGTDTQYF
cdr3_nt: TGTGCCAGCCACGATGCGGGGGGAACAGATACGCAGTATTTT
d_call: TRBD2
clone_size: many
v_call: TRBV7-6
j_call: TRBJ2-3

cdr3_aa: CASSYPSGVTGLAGLFF
cdr3_nt: TGTGCCAGCAGTTACCCGTCAGGCGTGACGGGACTAGCGGGATTGTTCTTC
d_call: TRBD2
clone_size: .
v_call: TRBV6-2/TRBV6-3
j_call: TRBJ2-1

cdr3_aa: CASNTEGIGPQHF
cdr3_nt: TGTGCCAGTAATACAGAGGGGATAGGACCCCAGCATTTT
d_call: .
clone_size: once
v_call: TRBV19
j_call: TRBJ1-5

cdr3_aa: CASSFVGYTEAFF
cdr3_nt: TGTGCCAGCAGTTTCGTGGGTTACACTGAAGCTTTCTTT
d_call: .
clone_size: many
v_call: TRBV12-3/TRBV12-4
j_call: TRBJ1-1

cdr3_aa: CSVLGRPKSGQYF
cdr3_nt: TGCAGCGTCTTGGGACGGCCCAAGTCCGGGCAGTACTTC
d_call: .
clone_size: many
v_call: TRBV29-1
j_call: TRBJ2-7

cdr3_aa: CASSLESAFNEQFF
cdr3_nt: TGCGCCAGCAGCTTGGAGAGCGCCTTCAATGAGCAGTTCTTC
d_call: .
clone_size: many
v_call: TRBV5-1
j_call: TRBJ2-1

cdr3_aa: CASSPGGAKNIQYF
cdr3_nt: TGTGCCAGCAGCCCTGGGGGAGCCAAAAACATTCAGTACTTC
d_call: .
clone_size: .
v_call: TRBV5-6
j_call: TRBJ2-4

cdr3_aa: CAWSEGPSNSPLHF
cdr3_nt: TGTGCCTGGAGTGAGGGACCGTCGAATTCACCCCTCCACTTT
d_call: .
clone_size: many
v_call: TRBV30
j_call: TRBJ1-6

cdr3_aa: CASRTSGTANQPQHF
cdr3_nt: TGTGCCAGCAGAACCTCGGGAACAGCGAATCAGCCCCAGCATTTT
d_call: .
clone_size: many
v_call: TRBV7-2
j_call: TRBJ1-5

cdr3_aa: CASSPGGTSTDTQYF
cdr3_nt: TGTGCCAGCAGCCCCGGCGGGACTAGTACAGATACGCAGTATTTT
d_call: TRBD2
clone_size: few
v_call: TRBV11-3
j_call: TRBJ2-3

cdr3_aa: CSATPGQGSPLHF
cdr3_nt: TGCAGTGCTACACCGGGACAGGGTTCACCCCTCCACTTT
d_call: TRBD1
clone_size: many
v_call: TRBV20-1
j_call: TRBJ1-6

cdr3_aa: CASSPWGNTEAFF
cdr3_nt: TGTGCCAGCAGCCCCTGGGGGAACACTGAAGCTTTCTTT
d_call: .
clone_size: many
v_call: TRBV27
j_call: TRBJ1-1

cdr3_aa: CASTTRGKSSYNEQFF
cdr3_nt: TGTGCCAGCACCACGAGGGGCAAGAGCTCCTACAATGAGCAGTTCTTC
d_call: .
clone_size: many
v_call: TRBV6-2/TRBV6-3
j_call: TRBJ2-1

cdr3_aa: CSVVAARTGWPMNTEAFF
cdr3_nt: TGCAGCGTTGTGGCGGCGAGGACAGGGTGGCCCATGAACACTGAAGCTTTCTTT
d_call: TRBD1
clone_size: many
v_call: TRBV29-1
j_call: TRBJ1-1

cdr3_aa: CASSQVQSLDTQYF
cdr3_nt: TGTGCCAGCAGCCAGGTTCAGTCTTTAGATACGCAGTATTTT
d_call: .
clone_size: many
v_call: TRBV3-1
j_call: TRBJ2-3